The clone carrying this TCR beta chain was counted a few times. Germline V lookup: CDR1 DFQATT, CDR2 SNEGSKA (reference sequence). With 5 bases clipped from V and 5 bases from J, the junction kept 6 bases outside the gene matches. The CDR3 runs to 13 residues. This record belongs to a study of patients and donors after allogeneic stem cell transplantation. One entry per CDR3 protein results from TCRdb running MiXCR on the RT-PCR reads. Among 920,000 or so distinct CDR3 sequences listed, approximately 18% were seen once. Sequenced: blood, either unsorted or a sorted T cell fraction (not recorded which). This sequence was found in a human donor who was either an allogeneic HSCT recipient or a stem cell or donor lymphocyte infusion donor (not recorded which). It is not recorded whose cells these are; they may come from a transplant donor. This chain connects TRBV20-1 to TRBJ1-2, with 9 nucleotides matching TRBD1. As DNA, the CDR3 is TGCAGTGCTCCGCCGGACAGGGGATATGGCTACACCTTC. The encoded protein is CSAPPDRGYGYTF.